These 14 T cell receptor beta chains came from one sample sequenced in a study of metastatic and nonmetastatic thyroid tumors. No patient received treatment before thyroid surgery. TCRdb ran MiXCR on the PCR reads. The sample holds 30,000 to 35,000 clones, about 29% seen once. Sequencing was performed on blood. These receptor sequences come from a female donor with papillary thyroid cancer or a benign thyroid nodule (not recorded which). Some clones in this sample may be carry-over from other donors' samples.

This rearrangement joins TRBV12-3 or TRBV12-4 to TRBJ2-2; 7 bases are shared with TRBD2. CDR3 size: 15 residues. With 6 bases clipped from V and 7 bases from J, the junction kept 11 bases outside the gene matches. In DNA, the CDR3 is TGTGCCAGCAGCATCCCTCAGCGGGATCACGGGGAGCTGTTTTTT. Residues: CASSIPQRDHGELFF.

Remarks on this clone: Here the CDR3 omits its conserved ending phenylalanine or tryptophan, so a read error is the likely source. Because the CDR3's place on the DNA is in doubt, the DNA is left out and the CDR3 is given as listed by TCRdb. The chain carries TRBV11-2 and TRBJ1-1; the table's D call, TRBD1, was not checked against the DNA. CDR1 and CDR2 (germline): SGHAT, FQNNGV. The CDR3 spans 16 amino acids, including both terminal residues. CDR3 protein: CASSLVAKQANTEAFV.

This clone was counted once. A much bigger clone sits one base away, suggesting this may be a read error. The chain carries TRBV20-1 and TRBJ2-2; D is possibly TRBD2 (5 bases). Germline CDR1 is DFQATT and CDR2 is SNEGSKA (reference sequence). This CDR3 is 13 amino acids long. V lost 3 bases, J lost 5 bases, and 10 bases lay in between. The CDR3 reads CSASTSGTGELFF. The CDR3 bases are TGCAGTGCTAGTACGTCGGGAACCGGGGAGCTGTTTTTT.

Ten or more counts support this clone. This may come from a read error, since a much larger clone is one base off. Other DNA variants within this sample encode the same CDR3. The chain has TRBV20-1 and TRBJ1-4, with TRBD1 as a possible D gene (5 bases). CDR1 and CDR2 (germline): DFQATT, SNEGSKA (reference sequence). The germline V and J ends were trimmed by 0 bases and 8 bases, with 19 bases remaining between them. This CDR3 region has 16 residues. CDR3 protein: CSARDRLPGVDEKLFF. The CDR3 region has the DNA TGCAGTGCTAGAGATCGCCTTCCGGGGGTCGACGAAAAACTGTTTTTT.

V gene TRBV6-1 combines with J gene TRBJ1-5; D unresolved. The V gene's germline CDR1 is MNHNS and CDR2 SASEGT. Trimming cost V 5 bases and J 0 bases, with 11 bases left between them. The CDR3 extends over 15 amino acids. The CDR3 DNA sequence: TGTGCCAGCAGTCGTCAGGTACATAGCAATCAGCCCCAGCATTTT. Protein product: CASSRQVHSNQPQHF.

As regards this clone: The missing conserved phenylalanine or tryptophan at the end of this CDR3 makes a read error likely. The limits of the CDR3 on the DNA are not certain, so only TCRdb's listed CDR3 is given. This chain uses TRBV6-4 with TRBJ2-2; TRBD1, the table's D call, was not compared with the DNA. The CDR3 length is 16 residues, termini included. Germline V CDR1 and CDR2: MRHNA, SNTAGT. The CDR3 spells CASSDSSGADTGEMFL.

This clone showed up just a few times. The V call is TRBV28, the J call TRBJ2-7; no clear D. V dropped 6 bases and J dropped 0 bases, with 18 bases sitting between them. CDR1 and CDR2 from the germline V gene are MDHEN and SYDVKM. This CDR3 spans 16 amino acids. The CDR3 DNA sequence: TGTGCCAGCAGACGTGCCGGGTATGGGTCCTCCTACGAGCAGTACTTC. Its translation is CASRRAGYGSSYEQYF.

This clone is classed as medium-sized. The chain recombines TRBV19 with TRBJ1-2, with 11 nucleotides matching TRBD1. The germline V gene has CDR1 LNHDA and CDR2 SQIVND (reference sequence). The V and J ends lost 2 bases and 8 bases, in that order; junction bases with no gene match: 4. This CDR3 region has 14 residues. The CDR3 here is CASSIPDRGPGYTF. CDR3 nucleotides: TGTGCCAGTAGTATACCGGACAGGGGGCCCGGCTACACCTTC.

To note about this clone: No conserved phenylalanine or tryptophan is present at the end of the CDR3, so a read error is the likely explanation. The chain has TRBV28 and TRBJ2-4; D is unclear. This CDR3 comprises 17 residues. The V end was cut by 5 bases, the J end by 0 bases, with 17 bases between. The germline V gene has CDR1 MDHEN and CDR2 SYDVKM. In DNA, the CDR3 is TGTGCCAGCAGTCCCGACCGGGTGGGGATAGCCAAAAACATTCAGTACCTC. Protein product: CASSPDRVGIAKNIQYL.

The V and J genes are TRBV6-2 or TRBV6-3 and TRBJ2-2; D not resolved. Trimming left V 2 bases short and J 5 bases short, with 9 bases between. The CDR3 contains 14 residues. CDR1 is MNHEY, CDR2 SVGEGT, per germline. CDR3 bases: TGTGCCAGCAGTTACGGCCGTGGTACCGGGGAGCTGTTTTTT. It translates to CASSYGRGTGELFF.

To note about this clone: Germline is not matched at one junction end, which may reflect a read error. The gene calls are TRBV6-1 and TRBJ1-1, with D unclear. Germline V gene data show CDR1 as MNHNS and CDR2 as SASEGT. The CDR3 contains 14 residues. The DNA for the CDR3 is TGTGCCAGCACTGAACCATGTTGTGGGACTGAAGCTTTCTTT. Protein: CASTEPCCGTEAFF.

This clone was counted many times. V is TRBV7-6 and J is TRBJ2-1; TRBD1 agrees at 9 bases. This CDR3 spans 16 amino acids. V shed 4 bases, J shed 5 bases, and the junction held 9 bases outside the gene matches. Germline CDR1 is SGHVS and CDR2 is FNYEAQ. CDR3 nucleotides: TGTGCCAGCAGCTACTCCGGGACAGGGAGGAACAATGAGCAGTTCTTC. Amino acid sequence: CASSYSGTGRNNEQFF.

The V call is TRBV18, the J call TRBJ2-7; no clear D. Trimming removed 4 bases from V and 3 bases from J, with 10 bases in between. The CDR3 covers 13 residues. Per the germline V gene, CDR1 is KGHSH and CDR2 is LQKENI. Here the CDR3 DNA reads TGTGCCAGCTCACTATCGGACCGCTACGAGCAGTACTTC. This sequence encodes CASSLSDRYEQYF.

As DNA, the CDR3 is TGTGCCAGCAGTCCGCGGGTACCCTCTTCCTACGAGCAGTACTTC. This encodes CASSPRVPSSYEQYF. The V call is TRBV6-1, the J call TRBJ2-7; tentative D call: TRBD2 (5 bases). Trimming removed 5 bases at V and 1 base at J, with 15 bases between. Per the germline V gene, CDR1 is MNHNS and CDR2 is SASEGT. The CDR3 has 15 amino acids.